Presented here are 5 T cell receptor beta chains from one specimen sequenced in a study of tumor and adjacent non-tumor tissue in lung cancer. The template was RNA from unsorted bulk tissue. The library came from three nested PCR rounds adapted from ARM-PCR protocols. TCRdb reprocessed the multiplex PCR reads with MiXCR, giving one entry per CDR3 protein. Counted here are fewer than 150,000 distinct CDR3 sequences, around 66% occurring once; the ten biggest clones make up roughly 18%. Sample: lung tumor tissue. These receptors were taken from a man between 60 and 75 years old with small cell lung cancer.

This clonotype was recorded many times. The genes are TRBV6-1 and TRBJ2-2, with D perhaps being TRBD1 or TRBD2 (6 bases each). Deletions cut 5 bases from V and 8 bases from J, with 12 bases between. Germline V gene data show CDR1 as MNHNS and CDR2 as SASEGT. The CDR3 runs 13 residues. The CDR3 nucleotides read TGTGCCAGCAGTCAACAGGGAGGAGGGGAGCTGTTTTTT. Encoded protein: CASSQQGGGELFF.

This clonotype was recorded once. The chain recombines TRBV24-1 with TRBJ2-2; 8 bases are a match to TRBD2. The V gene's germline CDR1 is KGHDR and CDR2 SFDVKD. The V segment lost 6 bases and the J segment 6 bases; nucleotides outside the gene matches: 17. This CDR3 has 18 residues. The CDR3 spells CATSRRAGTRDFPGELFF. CDR3 bases: TGTGCCACCAGTCGTCGAGCCGGGACTAGAGATTTCCCCGGGGAGCTGTTTTTT.

This clonotype has only a few counts. This chain links TRBV30 with TRBJ2-5; D remains unclear. Looked up from germline, CDR1 is GTSNPN and CDR2 is SVGIG (reference sequence). The CDR3 length is 11 residues. Between the trimmed V and J ends, which lost 1 base and 5 bases, there was a span of 5 bases. The CDR3 DNA reads as TGTGCCTGGAGTGGGTCGGAGACCCAGTACTTC. This encodes CAWSGSETQYF.

This clonotype was seen ten or more times. The chain uses TRBV20-1 and TRBJ1-2, with D tentatively TRBD1 (5 bases). CDR1 and CDR2 from the germline V gene are DFQATT and SNEGSKA (reference sequence). Deletions cut 0 bases from V and 8 bases from J, with 16 bases between. This CDR3 is 14 amino acids long. This CDR3 reads CSARDPQGQRGYTF. As DNA, the CDR3 is TGCAGTGCTAGAGATCCCCAGGGTCAAAGAGGCTACACCTTC.

As regards this clonotype: Here the CDR3 omits its conserved ending phenylalanine or tryptophan, so a read error is the likely source. This chain uses TRBV4-1 with TRBJ1-1; 9 nucleotides match TRBD1. The J segment lost 6 bases and the V segment lost 7 bases, leaving 15 bases of the junction unmatched. The CDR3 covers 16 residues. Germline CDR1 MGHRA, CDR2 YSYEKL. The CDR3 coding sequence is TGCGCCAGCACCGAAACCCACAGGGGGCGGTTTGCTGAAGCTTTCTGT. Amino acid sequence: CASTETHRGRFAEAFC.